This T cell receptor beta chain is from a study of graft-versus-host responses after intestinal transplantation. Background on the study: Transplantation in recipients was multivisceral, liver-intestinal, or isolated intestinal. Study outcomes and limitations: Recipient marrow contained GvH clones, some of which appeared first in ileum or blood.

TCRdb's copy holds only in-frame clones and misses some; the assay was immunoSEQ multiplex PCR. The sample includes tens of thousands of clones, roughly 90% of them seen just once. With respect to this clone: Its antigen is as yet unknown.

The length of the CDR3 is 14 residues. CDR1 is SSHAT, CDR2 FNYEAQ, per germline (reference sequence). The source of this sequence is a human donor who was the organ donor for an intestinal transplant. The J gene is TRBJ2-1, the V gene TRBV7-7, with D perhaps TRBD2 (5 bases). Specimen: unstimulated CD4+ T cells sorted from spleen or lymph node cells, collected before transplant. DNA for the CDR3: TGTGCTAGCCTTTCCGCTAGCCGGGACAATGAGCAGTTCTTC. It is translated as CASLSASRDNEQFF.